This T cell receptor (beta chain) was recorded in a study of molecular identifiers for immune sequencing clone quantification. TCRdb used MiXCR to reprocess the PCR reads, holding one entry per CDR3 protein. Found here are approximately 40,000 distinct CDR3 sequences, 15% to 20% of them singletons; the top ten hold less than 9%. This clonotype was obtained from a human donor in good health. Some libraries in this study had Jurkat cell RNA spiked in. Sample: naive CD8+ T cells from blood, with Jurkat cell RNA spiked in. Subset reported: FACS-sorted CD8+CD4-CCR7+CD45RA+ naive T cells.

CDR3 protein: CASSVGQGAYNEQFF. CDR3 in DNA: TGTGCCAGTAGTGTGGGACAGGGGGCCTACAATGAGCAGTTCTTC. This chain uses TRBV19 with TRBJ2-1, with TRBD1 identical over 11 bases. V lost 5 bases, J lost 2 bases, and 2 bases stayed unmatched. CDR3 length: 15 amino acids. The V gene's germline CDR1 is LNHDA and CDR2 SQIVND (reference sequence).